One and the same sample provided the 10 T cell receptor beta chains below, sequenced in a study of blood T cell repertoires in COVID-19. Sequenced by immunoSEQ multiplex PCR; TCRdb stores in-frame clones only, minus some. The sample yields approximately 450,000 clones, roughly 91% seen once. The sample was peripheral blood. The receptors shown here come from a woman between 25 and 40 years old with acute or convalescent COVID-19.

The gene calls are TRBV30 and TRBJ1-3, with D tentatively TRBD1 (5 bases). CDR3 size: 14 residues. The germline V gene has CDR1 GTSNPN and CDR2 SVGIG (reference sequence). Deletions cut 3 bases from V and 4 bases from J, with 13 bases between. CDR3 protein: CAWRKQALGNTIYF. The CDR3 coding sequence is TGTGCCTGGAGAAAACAGGCCTTGGGAAACACCATATATTTT.

The chain recombines TRBV4-1 with TRBJ2-5; TRBD1 aligns across 10 bases. The CDR3 is 15 amino acids. V lost 4 bases to trimming and J lost 5 bases; unmatched junction nucleotides: 7. Germline V gene lookup returns CDR1 MGHRA and CDR2 YSYEKL. CDR3 amino acids: CASSPTGGAGETQYF. The CDR3 region has the DNA TGCGCCAGCAGCCCGACAGGGGGCGCAGGGGAGACCCAGTACTTC.

The chain couples TRBV30 to TRBJ2-1; 7 bases fit TRBD2. CDR3 size: 15 residues. The junction had 8 bases not matched to a gene; V was cut back by 0 bases and J by 6 bases. In germline, CDR1 is GTSNPN, CDR2 SVGIG (reference sequence). DNA of the CDR3: TGTGCCTGGAGTGTTTCGGGGGGTCCTTCCAATGAGCAGTTCTTC. As protein: CAWSVSGGPSNEQFF.

V gene TRBV2 combines with J gene TRBJ2-6; possibly TRBD2 for D (6 bases). The length of the CDR3 is 15 residues. Germline CDR1 reads SNHLY; CDR2 reads FYNNEI. V was shortened by 6 bases and J by 2 bases, with 11 bases between the two germline ends. DNA for the CDR3: TGTGCCAGCAGAGGGAGGAGGCCTGGGGCCAACGTCCTGACTTTC. Protein sequence: CASRGRRPGANVLTF.

CDR3 sequence reads: CASTGGYGYTF. The CDR3 nucleotides are TGTGCCAGCACAGGGGGTTATGGCTACACCTTC. J is TRBJ1-2 and V is TRBV25-1, with 7 positions matching TRBD1. CDR3 length equals 11 residues. Looked up from germline, CDR1 is MGHDK and CDR2 is SYGVNS. Losses at the gene ends were 7 bases for V and 5 bases for J; bases not matched to a gene: 1.

The rearrangement joins TRBV2 to TRBJ2-1; TRBD1 aligns across 8 bases. CDR3 length: 14 amino acids. The J segment lost 7 bases and the V segment lost 6 bases, leaving 8 bases of the junction unmatched. Germline loops: CDR1 SNHLY, CDR2 FYNNEI. The CDR3 loop reads CASSGQGFGNEQFF. DNA of the CDR3: TGTGCCAGCAGCGGACAGGGCTTCGGGAATGAGCAGTTCTTC.

This clone has a single count. This chain links TRBV4-1 with TRBJ2-7; TRBD1 aligns across 7 bases. V shed 2 bases and J 5 bases; nucleotides not matched to a gene: 15. From germline, CDR1 is MGHRA and CDR2 YSYEKL. The CDR3 contains 17 residues. The CDR3 loop is CASSQPRQGALPNEQYF. DNA for the CDR3: TGCGCCAGCAGCCAACCAAGACAGGGAGCTCTTCCCAACGAGCAGTACTTC.

Regarding this clone: This sample includes further DNA sequences coding for the same CDR3. The J gene is TRBJ2-1, the V gene TRBV9; possibly TRBD1 for D (6 bases). The CDR3 is made up of 12 amino acids. V was pared by 2 bases and J by 9 bases, with 9 bases between. The germline V gene has CDR1 SGDLS and CDR2 YYNGEE. The CDR3 protein is CASSVGGREQFF. As DNA, the CDR3 is TGTGCCAGCAGCGTTGGGGGCCGTGAGCAGTTCTTC. Supplemented by reference TRBV9 and TRBJ2-1, the full variable domain reads DSGVTQTPKHLITATGQRVTLRCSPRSGDLSVYWYQQSLDQGLQFLIQYYNGEERAKGNILERFSAQQFPDLHSELNLSSLELGDSALYFCASSVGGREQFFGPGTRLTVL.

The V call is TRBV9, the J call TRBJ2-3, with D possibly being TRBD1 (6 bases). The germline gives CDR1 SGDLS, CDR2 YYNGEE. The CDR3 runs to 15 residues. The ends were cut back, 1 base at V and 0 bases at J, with 9 bases in the middle. The CDR3 sequence is CASSVLGQSTDTQYF. DNA of the CDR3: TGTGCCAGCAGCGTATTAGGACAGAGCACAGATACGCAGTATTTT.

The rearrangement links TRBV7-6 to TRBJ1-2; the D gene is possibly TRBD1 (6 bases). The germline V gene has CDR1 SGHVS and CDR2 FNYEAQ. CDR3 size: 18 residues. V shed 0 bases and J shed 2 bases, with 19 bases lying between them. Here the CDR3 DNA reads TGTGCCAGCAGCTTAGCGCCCGACACAGGGTTAAGGAACTATGGCTACACCTTC. Its protein product is CASSLAPDTGLRNYGYTF.